This is a list of T cell receptor beta chains from one sample in a study of identical twins. TCRdb re-called the 5' RACE reads through MiXCR, storing one row per CDR3 protein. There are around 1.7 million distinct CDR3 sequences in the sample; less than 35% occur only once, and 0.25% to 0.3% lies in the top ten. Sequenced material: cord blood. These receptors were collected from a newborn girl in good health. The CDR3 runs from the conserved cysteine through the conserved F or W. The D gene is left open where the match is weak. Size is stated for part of the rows, as once, few or many counts, or as a class when the clone is expanded.

size | J | V | D | CDR3 | DNA
NA | TRBJ1-1 | TRBV25-1 | TRBD1 | CASSDRGQAFTEAFF | TGTGCCAGCAGTGATAGAGGACAGGCCTTCACTGAAGCTTTCTTT
NA | TRBJ2-3 | TRBV20-1 | TRBD2 | CSAREASGIQQYF | TGCAGTGCTAGAGAGGCTAGCGGGATTCAGCAGTATTTT
many | TRBJ2-3 | TRBV6-2/TRBV6-3 | TRBD2 | CASSYSSGGTDTQYF | TGTGCCAGCAGTTACTCTAGCGGGGGCACAGATACGCAGTATTTT
few | TRBJ1-4 | TRBV25-1 | TRBD1 | CASSEAPPGTGTEKLFF | TGTGCCAGCAGTGAAGCTCCTCCCGGGACAGGAACCGAAAAACTGTTTTTT
few | TRBJ2-5 | TRBV20-1 | TRBD2 | CSASLPSGFQETQYF | TGCAGTGCTAGTCTCCCTAGCGGGTTCCAAGAGACCCAGTACTTC
NA | TRBJ2-7 | TRBV5-4 | TRBD2 | CASSSLAGTVEQYF | TGTGCCAGCAGCTCACTAGCGGGGACGGTCGAGCAGTACTTC
NA | TRBJ1-1 | TRBV4-2 | NA | CASSQDTRMPHSAFF | TGTGCCAGCAGCCAAGATACGCGAATGCCCCACTCGGCTTTCTTT
many | TRBJ2-3 | TRBV7-8 | NA | CASSLDPTDTQYF | TGTGCCAGCAGCTTAGATCCCACAGATACGCAGTATTTT
many | TRBJ2-1 | TRBV5-1 | NA | CASSLDAGEAYNEQFF | TGCGCCAGCAGCTTGGATGCAGGGGAGGCCTACAATGAGCAGTTCTTC
few | TRBJ2-7 | TRBV20-1 | TRBD2 | CSASNSREGYEQYF | TGCAGTGCTAGTAATTCGCGGGAGGGGTACGAGCAGTACTTC
few | TRBJ1-1 | TRBV3-1 | NA | CASSLQGTLLDRTEAFF | TGTGCCAGCAGCCTCCAAGGGACTCTCCTGGATCGCACTGAAGCTTTCTTT
few | TRBJ2-5 | TRBV12-3/TRBV12-4 | NA | CASSQGPEETQYF | TGTGCCAGCAGTCAGGGGCCCGAAGAGACCCAGTACTTC
NA | TRBJ2-5 | TRBV7-2 | TRBD2 | CASSLSPTSNEQYF | TGTGCCAGCAGCTTGTCCCCGACTAGCAATGAGCAGTACTTC
NA | TRBJ2-6 | TRBV28 | TRBD2 | CASSSGLAGTGANVLTF | TGTGCCAGCAGTTCCGGACTAGCGGGAACTGGGGCCAACGTCCTGACTTTC
NA | TRBJ2-1 | TRBV25-1 | NA | CASSVPLLGERPLDEQFF | TGTGCCAGCAGTGTCCCTCTGTTGGGGGAGCGCCCTCTCGATGAGCAGTTCTTC
NA | TRBJ2-1 | TRBV20-1 | NA | CSALTDGRYNEQFF | TGCAGTGCCTTAACCGACGGTCGGTACAATGAGCAGTTCTTC
NA | TRBJ2-7 | TRBV29-1 | NA | CSVDNSRGGEQYF | TGCAGCGTTGATAACTCGCGGGGAGGCGAGCAGTACTTC
NA | TRBJ2-6 | TRBV6-1 | NA | CASSESSSSGANVLTF | TGTGCCAGCAGTGAATCCAGCAGCTCTGGGGCCAACGTCCTGACTTTC
few | TRBJ2-5 | TRBV12-3/TRBV12-4 | NA | CASSPGPAVGETQYF | TGTGCCAGCAGTCCGGGACCCGCCGTGGGAGAGACCCAGTACTTC
few | TRBJ2-7 | TRBV19 | TRBD2 | CASSIVAGTTAYEQYF | TGTGCCAGTAGTATAGTCGCCGGGACTACCGCCTACGAGCAGTACTTC
NA | TRBJ1-1 | TRBV20-1 | TRBD1 | CSARVTGALNTEAFF | TGCAGTGCTAGGGTTACAGGGGCCCTCAACACTGAAGCTTTCTTT
few | TRBJ1-5 | TRBV20-1 | TRBD1 | CSAGDSMNQPQHF | TGCAGTGCTGGGGACAGTATGAATCAGCCCCAGCATTTT
NA | TRBJ1-4 | TRBV12-3/TRBV12-4 | NA | CASSPGRAGNEKLFF | TGTGCCAGCAGCCCCGGACGGGCGGGGAATGAAAAACTGTTTTTT
few | TRBJ1-1 | TRBV6-6 | TRBD1 | CASSYGRGGSGSEAFF | TGTGCCAGCAGTTACGGCAGGGGGGGGTCTGGCTCTGAAGCTTTCTTT
NA | TRBJ2-3 | TRBV20-1 | TRBD1 | CSARNLFPRGPSTDTQYF | TGCAGTGCTAGAAACCTGTTCCCGAGGGGGCCTAGCACAGATACGCAGTATTTT
few | TRBJ2-7 | TRBV10-3 | TRBD2 | CAISGATSGSYEQYF | TGTGCCATCAGTGGCGCGACTAGCGGCTCCTACGAGCAGTACTTC